Listed here is a single TCR beta chain. The data are from a study of blood T cells in healthy people across ages. Across the whole study: Through template switching, about one barcoded beta molecule was captured per two T cells, as measured in model experiments.

The use of a sample-barcoded 5' primer and a J-beta primer mix characterized a second PCR of 7 to 11 cycles. One entry per CDR3 protein results from TCRdb running MiXCR on the 5' RACE reads. The sample lists 790,000 or so distinct CDR3 sequences; roughly three fifths were seen once. V lost 4 bases and J lost 1, with 16 bases in between. Germline CDR1 reads LGHNA; CDR2 reads YSLEER. The CDR3 has 16 amino acids. The sample comprised blood. This receptor was taken from a man aged 35 to 55 in good health. This chain joins TRBV4-3 and TRBJ2-5, with a weak D call TRBD2 (6 bases). CDR3 region: CASSPGSGLLQETQYF. In DNA form, the CDR3 reads TGCGCCAGCAGCCCAGGATCCGGACTACTCCAAGAGACCCAGTACTTC.